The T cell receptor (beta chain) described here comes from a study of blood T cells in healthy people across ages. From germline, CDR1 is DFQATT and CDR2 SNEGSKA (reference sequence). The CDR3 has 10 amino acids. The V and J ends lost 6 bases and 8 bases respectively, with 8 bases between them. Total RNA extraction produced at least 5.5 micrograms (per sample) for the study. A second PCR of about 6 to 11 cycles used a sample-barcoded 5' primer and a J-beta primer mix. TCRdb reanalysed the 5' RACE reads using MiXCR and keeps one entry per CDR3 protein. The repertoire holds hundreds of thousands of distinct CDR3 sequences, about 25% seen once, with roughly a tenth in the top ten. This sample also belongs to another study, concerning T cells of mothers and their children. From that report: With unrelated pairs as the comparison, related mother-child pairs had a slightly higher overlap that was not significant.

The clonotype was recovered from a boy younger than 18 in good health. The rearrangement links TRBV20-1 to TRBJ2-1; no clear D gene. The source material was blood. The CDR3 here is CSARSYEQFF. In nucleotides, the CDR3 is TGCAGTGCAAGGAGTTATGAGCAGTTCTTC.